This T cell receptor (beta chain) was retrieved from a study of tumor-infiltrating lymphocytes in localized non-small cell lung cancer. Study-wide points: Recurrence-free survival showed no association with tumor T-cell fraction.

TCRdb's table, derived via immunoSEQ multiplex PCR, lists solely in-frame clones and lacks some. The data show about 12,000 clones, around 78% seen once. Points on this clone: Antigen unknown.

The CDR3 is 14 residues long. V lost 3 bases and J 0 bases, leaving 9 bases between the germline ends. Germline CDR1 reads SEHNR; CDR2 reads FQNEAQ (reference sequence). This TCR was recovered from a human donor with non-small cell lung cancer. The sample comprised lung tumor tissue. The chain links TRBV7-9 to TRBJ2-7; D gene uncertain. CDR3 residues: CASSFSISSYEQYF. DNA for the CDR3: TGTGCCAGCAGCTTCAGCATCTCCTCCTACGAGCAGTACTTC. Together with reference TRBV7-9 and TRBJ2-7, the CDR3 gives the full variable domain: DTGVSQNPRHKITKRGQNVTFRCDPISEHNRLYWYRQTLGQGPEFLTYFQNEAQLEKSRLLSDRFSAERPKGSFSTLEIQRTEQGDSAMYLCASSFSISSYEQYFGPGTRLTVT.